What follows is one T cell receptor (beta chain) and its context. Its matching antigen is unknown. The data were obtained in a study of cytomegalovirus exposure and HLA in healthy donors. The ends lost 5 bases at V and 6 bases at J; junction bases unmatched: 16. Germline V gene lookup returns CDR1 SGHTA and CDR2 FQGNSA. This CDR3 region has 18 residues. Study-wide findings and caveats: For presence/absence analyses, sequencing depth was assumed to be roughly uniform across donors. The records held CMV serostatus as the only immune exposure information.

The PCR employed 60 Vbeta primers together with 13 Jbeta primers. TCRdb's copy holds only in-frame clones and misses some; the assay was immunoSEQ multiplex PCR. The sample includes 150,000 to 200,000 clones, 77% of them seen just once. The sequence was obtained from a woman aged 25-40 years in good health and CMV-seropositive. This chain links TRBV7-2 with TRBJ2-5; 12 bases map to TRBD2. Sequencing input: PBMCs. CDR3 region: CASSLTLPSGRVWQTQYF. CDR3 sequence (DNA): TGTGCCAGCAGCCTCACTCTCCCTAGCGGGAGGGTATGGCAGACCCAGTACTTC.